The clone carrying this T cell receptor (beta chain) was recorded a few times. Then a second PCR, running roughly 6 to 12 cycles, was carried out with a sample-barcoded 5' primer and a J-beta primer mix. A single record per CDR3 protein comes from TCRdb applying MiXCR to the 5' RACE reads. The sample comprises over 1,500,000 distinct CDR3 sequences, around 42% of which are singletons, and 23% rests with the top ten. This specimen belongs to a study of blood T cells in healthy people across ages. Germline V gene sequence: CDR1 DFQATT, CDR2 SNEGSKA (reference sequence). The CDR3 has 14 residues. Trimming took 2 bases from V and 5 from J; bases not matched to a gene: 5.

Sequences were obtained from blood. The clonotype comes from a human donor in good health. The chain carries TRBV20-1 and TRBJ2-5; TRBD2 aligns across 10 bases. The CDR3 nucleotides read TGCAGTGCTAGATCGGGGACTAGCGACGAGACCCAGTACTTC. Translated: CSARSGTSDETQYF.